This record looks at one TCR beta chain sequence and its context. Its specificity is unknown. This entry comes from a study of T cell responses to AZD1222 COVID-19 vaccine. The protocol was immunoSEQ multiplex PCR, while the TCRdb copy is restricted to in-frame clones and leaves out a portion. The sample yields 90,000 to 150,000 clones, around nine tenths seen once. The V and J ends lost 2 bases and 1 base respectively, with 8 bases between them. Germline CDR1 reads SGHAT; CDR2 reads FQNNGV. The CDR3 totals 15 residues. Regarding the study as a whole: Seropositivity was recorded at baseline in only five to seven AZD1222 recipients. The donor cohort was predominantly white British with a female majority, and clonal diversity may have been underestimated.

V and J are TRBV11-2 and TRBJ2-2; D unclear. Specimen: peripheral blood, collected on day 0 of AZD1222 vaccination. The sequence derives from an adult in good health. The CDR3 DNA sequence: TGTGCCAGCAGCTTATTCACTATGAACACCGGGGAGCTGTTTTTT. Its translation is CASSLFTMNTGELFF.